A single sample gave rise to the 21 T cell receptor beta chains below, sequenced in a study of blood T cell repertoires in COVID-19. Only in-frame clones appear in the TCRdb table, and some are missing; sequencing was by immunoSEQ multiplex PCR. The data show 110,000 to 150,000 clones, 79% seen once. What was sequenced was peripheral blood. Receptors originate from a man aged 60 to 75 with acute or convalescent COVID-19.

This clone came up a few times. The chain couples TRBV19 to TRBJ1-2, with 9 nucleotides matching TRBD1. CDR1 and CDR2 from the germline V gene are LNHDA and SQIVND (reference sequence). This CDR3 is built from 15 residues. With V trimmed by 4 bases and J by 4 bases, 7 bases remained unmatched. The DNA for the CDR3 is TGTGCCAGTAGTACCGGACAGGGGTCGATCTATGGCTACACCTTC. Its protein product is CASSTGQGSIYGYTF. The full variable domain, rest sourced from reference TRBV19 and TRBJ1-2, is DGGITQSPKYLFRKEGQNVTLSCEQNLNHDAMYWYRQDPGQGLRLIYYSQIVNDFQKGDIAEGYSVSREKKESFPLTVTSAQKNPTAFYLCASSTGQGSIYGYTFGSGTRLTVV.

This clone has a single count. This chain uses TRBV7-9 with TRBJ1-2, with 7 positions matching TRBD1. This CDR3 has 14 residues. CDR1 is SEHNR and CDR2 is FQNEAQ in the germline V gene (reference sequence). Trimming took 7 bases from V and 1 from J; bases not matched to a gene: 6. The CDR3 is CASTFTGVNYGYTF. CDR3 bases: TGTGCCAGCACCTTTACAGGGGTTAACTATGGCTACACCTTC.

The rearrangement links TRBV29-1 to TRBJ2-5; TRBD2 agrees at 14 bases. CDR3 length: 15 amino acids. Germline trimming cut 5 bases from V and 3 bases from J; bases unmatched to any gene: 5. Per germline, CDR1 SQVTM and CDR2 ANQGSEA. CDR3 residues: CSVQRGLAGEETQYF. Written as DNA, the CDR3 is TGCAGCGTTCAGAGGGGACTAGCGGGAGAAGAGACCCAGTACTTC.

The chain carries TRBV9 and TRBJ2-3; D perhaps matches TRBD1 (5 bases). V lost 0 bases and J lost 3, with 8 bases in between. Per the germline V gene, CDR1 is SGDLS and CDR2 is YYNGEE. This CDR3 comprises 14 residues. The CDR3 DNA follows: TGTGCCAGCAGCGTAGGCCCAGGGACAGATACGCAGTATTTT. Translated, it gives CASSVGPGTDTQYF.

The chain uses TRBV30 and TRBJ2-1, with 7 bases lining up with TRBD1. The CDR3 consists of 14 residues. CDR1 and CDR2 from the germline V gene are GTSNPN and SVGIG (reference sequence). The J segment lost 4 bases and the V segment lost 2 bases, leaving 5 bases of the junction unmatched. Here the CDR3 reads CAWSPLTGYNEQFF. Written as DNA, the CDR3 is TGTGCCTGGAGTCCTCTGACAGGGTACAATGAGCAGTTCTTC.

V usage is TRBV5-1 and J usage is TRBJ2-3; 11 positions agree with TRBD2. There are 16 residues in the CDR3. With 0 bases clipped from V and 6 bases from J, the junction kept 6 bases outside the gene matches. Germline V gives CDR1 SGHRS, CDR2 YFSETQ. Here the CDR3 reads CASSLGIAGGPDTQYF. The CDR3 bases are TGCGCCAGCAGCTTGGGAATAGCGGGAGGGCCGGATACGCAGTATTTT.

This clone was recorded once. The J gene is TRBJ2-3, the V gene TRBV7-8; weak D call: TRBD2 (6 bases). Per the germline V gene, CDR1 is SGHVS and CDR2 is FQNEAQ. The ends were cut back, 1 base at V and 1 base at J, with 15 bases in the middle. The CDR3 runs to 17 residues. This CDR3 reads CASSLGQRVTRTDTQYF. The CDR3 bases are TGTGCCAGCAGCTTAGGCCAGCGGGTCACTCGCACAGATACGCAGTATTTT.

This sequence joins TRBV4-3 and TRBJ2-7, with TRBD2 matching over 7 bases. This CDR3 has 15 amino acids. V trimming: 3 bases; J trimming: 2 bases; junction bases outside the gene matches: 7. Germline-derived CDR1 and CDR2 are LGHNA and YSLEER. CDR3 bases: TGCGCCAGCAGCCATAACCGCGGGGGTACCTACGAGCAGTACTTC. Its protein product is CASSHNRGGTYEQYF.

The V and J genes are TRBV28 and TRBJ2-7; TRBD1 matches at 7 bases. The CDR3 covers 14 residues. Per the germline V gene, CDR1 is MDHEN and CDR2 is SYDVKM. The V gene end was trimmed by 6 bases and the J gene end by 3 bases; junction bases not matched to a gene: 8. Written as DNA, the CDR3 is TGTGCCAGCAGGTCCGGGACAGCAGGCTACGAGCAGTACTTC. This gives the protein CASRSGTAGYEQYF.

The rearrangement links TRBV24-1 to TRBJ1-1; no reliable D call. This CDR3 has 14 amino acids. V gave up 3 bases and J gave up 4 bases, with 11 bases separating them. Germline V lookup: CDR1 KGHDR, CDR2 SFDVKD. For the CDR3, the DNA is TGTGCCACCAGTGATCACCCAAGGAGCACTGAAGCTTTCTTT. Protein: CATSDHPRSTEAFF.

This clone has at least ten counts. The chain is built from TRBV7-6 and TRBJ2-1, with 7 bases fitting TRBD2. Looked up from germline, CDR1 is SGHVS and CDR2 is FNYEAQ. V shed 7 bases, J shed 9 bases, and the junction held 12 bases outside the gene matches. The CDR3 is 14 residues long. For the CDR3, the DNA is TGTGCCAGCACCCTGGAGGCGGGAGTCCCTGAGCAGTTCTTC. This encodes CASTLEAGVPEQFF.

CDR3 loop: CASSESGGTYSNQPQHF. The DNA for the CDR3 is TGCGCCAGCAGTGAGTCTGGGGGGACTTATAGCAATCAGCCCCAGCATTTT. V is TRBV10-1 and J is TRBJ1-5; the D gene is possibly TRBD1 (5 bases). The CDR3 runs 17 residues. Germline lookup yields CDR1 WNHNN and CDR2 SYGVQD (reference sequence). V shed 0 bases and J shed 0 bases, with 12 bases lying between them.

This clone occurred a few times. CDR3 nucleotide sequence: TGTGCCAGCAGTGCCACGAGCGGCTTAGATGGCTACACCTTC. Amino acids: CASSATSGLDGYTF. This sequence joins TRBV6-4 and TRBJ1-2, with D uncertain. V was pared by 4 bases and J by 6 bases, with 15 bases between. Germline V CDR1 and CDR2: MRHNA, SNTAGT. The CDR3 covers 14 residues.

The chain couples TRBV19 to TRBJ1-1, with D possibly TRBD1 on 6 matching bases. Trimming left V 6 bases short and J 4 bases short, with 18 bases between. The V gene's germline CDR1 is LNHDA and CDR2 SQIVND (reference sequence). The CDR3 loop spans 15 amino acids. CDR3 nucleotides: TGTGCCAGTAGCGCCCTTCGGACAGAGGGCACTGAAGCTTTCTTT. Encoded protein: CASSALRTEGTEAFF.

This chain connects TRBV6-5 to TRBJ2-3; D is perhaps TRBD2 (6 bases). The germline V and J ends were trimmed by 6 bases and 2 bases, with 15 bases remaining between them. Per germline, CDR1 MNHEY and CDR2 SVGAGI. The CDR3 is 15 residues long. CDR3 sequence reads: CASRKISGITDTQYF. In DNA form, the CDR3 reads TGTGCCAGCAGGAAAATTAGCGGAATCACAGATACGCAGTATTTT.

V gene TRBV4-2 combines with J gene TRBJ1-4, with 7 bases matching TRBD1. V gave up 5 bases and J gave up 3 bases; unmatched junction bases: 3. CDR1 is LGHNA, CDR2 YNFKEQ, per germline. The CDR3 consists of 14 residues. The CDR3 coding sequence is TGTGCCAGCAGCGGGACAGACCCTAATGAAAAACTGTTTTTT. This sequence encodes CASSGTDPNEKLFF.

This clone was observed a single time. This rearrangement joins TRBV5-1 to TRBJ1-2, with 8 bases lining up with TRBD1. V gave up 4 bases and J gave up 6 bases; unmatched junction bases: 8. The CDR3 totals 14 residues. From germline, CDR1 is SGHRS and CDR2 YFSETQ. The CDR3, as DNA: TGCGCCAGCAGCCCCTTAGCAGGGGGCGATGGCTACACCTTC. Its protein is CASSPLAGGDGYTF.

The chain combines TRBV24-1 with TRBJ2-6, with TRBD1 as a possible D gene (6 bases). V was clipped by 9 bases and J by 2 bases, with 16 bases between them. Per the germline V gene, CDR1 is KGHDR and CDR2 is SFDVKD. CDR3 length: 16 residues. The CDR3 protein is CATGYFTGTGANVLTF. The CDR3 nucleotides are TGTGCCACCGGTTATTTTACAGGGACTGGGGCCAACGTCCTGACTTTC.

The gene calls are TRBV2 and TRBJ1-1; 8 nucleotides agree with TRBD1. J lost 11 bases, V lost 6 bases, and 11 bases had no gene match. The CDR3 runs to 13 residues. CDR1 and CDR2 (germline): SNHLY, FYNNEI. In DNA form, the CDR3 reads TGTGCCAGCAGCGTAAACAGGGGGGTGCAGGCTTTCTTT. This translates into CASSVNRGVQAFF.

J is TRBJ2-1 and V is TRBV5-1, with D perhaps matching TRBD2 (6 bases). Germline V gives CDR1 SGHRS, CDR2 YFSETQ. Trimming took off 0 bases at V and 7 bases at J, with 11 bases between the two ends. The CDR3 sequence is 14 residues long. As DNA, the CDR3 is TGCGCCAGCAGCTTGGAAGGGACTGGGAATGAGCAGTTCTTC. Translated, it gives CASSLEGTGNEQFF.

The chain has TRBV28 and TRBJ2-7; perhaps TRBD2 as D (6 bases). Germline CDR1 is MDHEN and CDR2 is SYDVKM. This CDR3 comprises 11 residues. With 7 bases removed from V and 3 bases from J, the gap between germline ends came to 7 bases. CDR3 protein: CASNGGYEQYF. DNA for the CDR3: TGTGCCAGCAACGGGGGCTACGAGCAGTACTTC.